The 17 T cell receptor beta chains below were found in one sample sequenced in a study of T-cell reconstitution after alpha-beta-depleted transplantation in children. Unique molecular identifiers were used to barcode this TCRbeta library. TCRdb recomputed calls from the PCR reads with MiXCR, one row per CDR3 protein. Among more than 85,000 distinct CDR3 sequences, roughly 6% were seen once, and the ten largest hold about 6%. The starting material was PBMCs, mostly from graft donor cells, obtained 60 days after TCRalphabeta/CD19-depleted stem cell transplant. The receptors were sampled from a female patient between 2 and 15 years old who had a stem cell transplant for Fanconi anemia, so the T cells may come from the graft donor.

This clonotype was counted only a few times. The chain has TRBV19 and TRBJ2-3; D might be TRBD2 (5 bases). V gave up 7 bases and J gave up 3 bases, with 11 bases separating them. This CDR3 contains 13 residues. Germline lookup yields CDR1 LNHDA and CDR2 SQIVND (reference sequence). The CDR3 coding sequence is TGTGCCAGTAAGCCCTGGAGGACAGATACGCAGTATTTT. It codes for CASKPWRTDTQYF.

This clonotype appeared many times. The rearrangement uses TRBV4-2 and TRBJ1-3; D gene unclear. The V gene's germline CDR1 is LGHNA and CDR2 YNFKEQ. The CDR3 runs to 12 residues. The V end lost 0 bases, the J end lost 8 bases, and 5 bases lay between the germline ends. For the CDR3, the DNA is TGTGCCAGCAGCCAAGATCTGGACACCATATATTTT. Encoded protein: CASSQDLDTIYF.

This clonotype came up a few times. The chain employs TRBV5-1 and TRBJ2-7; D perhaps matches TRBD1 (6 bases). The CDR3 totals 16 residues. CDR1 and CDR2 (germline): SGHRS, YFSETQ. V lost 0 bases and J lost 4, with 17 bases in between. CDR3 DNA sequence: TGCGCCAGCAGCTTGGCCGGGCGTACAGGGATTTACGAGCAGTACTTC. It specifies CASSLAGRTGIYEQYF.

This clonotype was seen ten or more times. The chain employs TRBV15 and TRBJ2-1; D unresolved. In germline, CDR1 is LNHNV, CDR2 YYDKDF (reference sequence). The CDR3 contains 14 residues. Trimming took 0 bases from V and 9 from J, leaving 12 bases between them. CDR3 nucleotides: TGTGCCACCAGCAGAGATCTTGGCCTGGGTGAGCAGTTCTTC. As protein: CATSRDLGLGEQFF. The full variable domain, its missing parts supplied by reference TRBV15 and TRBJ2-1, is DAMVIQNPRYQVTQFGKPVTLSCSQTLNHNVMYWYQQKSSQAPKLLFHYYDKDFNNEADTPDNFQSRRPNTSFCFLDIRSPGLGDTAMYLCATSRDLGLGEQFFGPGTRLTVL.

This clonotype has at least ten counts. The V gene is TRBV28, the J gene TRBJ2-7, with D perhaps matching TRBD1 (6 bases). The ends were cut back, 7 bases at V and 4 bases at J, with 11 bases in the middle. CDR3 size: 12 residues. From germline, CDR1 is MDHEN and CDR2 SYDVKM. The CDR3 loop is CASTPRGYEQYF. As DNA, the CDR3 is TGTGCCAGCACTCCCAGGGGTTACGAGCAGTACTTC.

This clonotype has at least ten counts. The chain carries TRBV11-2 and TRBJ2-1; TRBD2 matches at 9 bases. CDR3 size: 16 residues. J was trimmed by 6 bases and V by 2 bases; bases with no gene match: 8. Germline V gives CDR1 SGHAT, CDR2 FQNNGV. The CDR3 loop is CASSLLVLTSGNEQFF. In nucleotides, the CDR3 is TGTGCCAGCAGCTTATTAGTATTGACTAGCGGCAATGAGCAGTTCTTC.

This clonotype has only a few counts. The V gene is TRBV2, the J gene TRBJ2-5, with TRBD1 identical over 10 bases. The CDR3 sequence is 11 residues long. V was clipped by 9 bases and J by 9 bases; unmatched bases: 4. The germline V gene has CDR1 SNHLY and CDR2 FYNNEI. The CDR3 nucleotides are TGTGCCAGGGGACAGGGGTCGGCCCAGTACTTC. It is translated as CARGQGSAQYF.

The V gene is TRBV6-2 or TRBV6-3, the J gene TRBJ2-4, with 12 bases aligning to TRBD1. Losses at the gene ends were 5 bases for V and 1 base for J; bases not matched to a gene: 9. Per germline, CDR1 MNHEY and CDR2 SVGEGT. This CDR3 region has 18 residues. The CDR3 bases are TGTGCCAGCAGTCCGGGACAGGGGGCGGCGGCGGCCAAAAACATTCAGTACTTC. Translation: CASSPGQGAAAAKNIQYF.

This clonotype was detected ten times or more. This chain uses TRBV7-3 with TRBJ2-5; the D is unclear. The CDR3 loop spans 15 amino acids. Per germline, CDR1 SGHTA and CDR2 FQGTGA. With 0 bases removed from V and 5 bases from J, the gap between germline ends came to 13 bases. For the CDR3, the DNA is TGTGCCAGCAGCTTAACGTCGATGAAAACTGAGACCCAGTACTTC. Translated, it gives CASSLTSMKTETQYF.

The chain uses TRBV7-6 and TRBJ2-1; the D is unclear. V was clipped by 1 base and J by 0 bases, with 7 bases between them. There are 15 residues in the CDR3. Per the germline V gene, CDR1 is SGHVS and CDR2 is FNYEAQ. CDR3 in amino acids: CASSLEWNSYNEQFF. In DNA form, the CDR3 reads TGTGCCAGCAGCTTAGAATGGAACTCCTACAATGAGCAGTTCTTC.

This clonotype came up a few times. The gene calls are TRBV5-1 and TRBJ1-1, with D tentatively TRBD1 (5 bases). The CDR3 loop spans 15 amino acids. Per the germline V gene, CDR1 is SGHRS and CDR2 is YFSETQ. Trimming removed 4 bases at V and 4 bases at J, with 17 bases between. The CDR3 region has the DNA TGCGCCAGCAGCCCGGGGACCCTCCCGGGCACTGAAGCTTTCTTT. Translated: CASSPGTLPGTEAFF.

This clonotype was picked up many times. The V call is TRBV28, the J call TRBJ2-7; TRBD1 aligns across 8 bases. Per germline, CDR1 MDHEN and CDR2 SYDVKM. The J segment lost 4 bases and the V segment lost 8 bases, leaving 10 bases of the junction unmatched. This CDR3 spans 14 amino acids. CDR3 region: CASAIRTGLYEQYF. The CDR3 coding sequence is TGTGCCAGCGCTATACGGACAGGGCTTTACGAGCAGTACTTC.

The rearrangement links TRBV10-3 to TRBJ1-1, with D possibly matching TRBD1 (5 bases). The CDR3 runs 13 residues. Trimming removed 7 bases at V and 1 base at J, with 10 bases between. Germline V CDR1 and CDR2: ENHRY, SYGVKD. The CDR3 DNA follows: TGTGCCATCACTAATGACAGGAACACTGAAGCTTTCTTT. Its translation: CAITNDRNTEAFF.

This clonotype was recorded many times. The J gene is TRBJ2-3, the V gene TRBV3-1; 11 bases are a match to TRBD1. After removal of 4 bases from V and 2 bases from J, the junction contained 11 bases not matched to a gene. Germline V CDR1 and CDR2: LGHDT, YNNKEL (reference sequence). This CDR3 is built from 18 residues. The CDR3 DNA is TGTGCCAGCAGCCCTGGGACAGGGGGTTGGGGGCACACAGATACGCAGTATTTT. Its translation: CASSPGTGGWGHTDTQYF.

In this sample, this clonotype turned up many times. The rearrangement uses TRBV12-3 or TRBV12-4 and TRBJ1-1; maybe TRBD1 (5 bases). Trimming shortened V by 6 bases and J by 5 bases, and 13 bases separated the two germline ends. The CDR3 length is 13 residues. The CDR3 region has the DNA TGTGCCAGCAGCATATCAGGGAGGACTGAAGCTTTCTTT. Amino acid sequence: CASSISGRTEAFF.

A note on this clonotype: A much larger clone differs from this one at a single base, so this may be a read error. Given the absence of the conserved phenylalanine or tryptophan at the CDR3 end, a read error is likely. The V call is TRBV12-3 or TRBV12-4, the J call TRBJ1-1; 8 bases fit TRBD1. The length of the CDR3 is 13 residues. After removal of 4 bases from V and 5 bases from J, the junction contained 3 bases not matched to a gene. The DNA for the CDR3 is TGTGCCAGCAGTTCCGACAGGGGTACTGAAGCTTTCTAT. It codes for CASSSDRGTEAFY.

This clonotype was detected ten times or more. This sequence joins TRBV29-1 and TRBJ1-1, with TRBD1 as a possible D gene (6 bases). This CDR3 has 14 residues. V gave up 3 bases and J gave up 3 bases, with 14 bases separating them. Germline V gene sequence: CDR1 SQVTM, CDR2 ANQGSEA. The CDR3 loop is CSVEGGAVYTEAFF. DNA of the CDR3: TGCAGCGTTGAGGGGGGGGCAGTCTACACTGAAGCTTTCTTT.